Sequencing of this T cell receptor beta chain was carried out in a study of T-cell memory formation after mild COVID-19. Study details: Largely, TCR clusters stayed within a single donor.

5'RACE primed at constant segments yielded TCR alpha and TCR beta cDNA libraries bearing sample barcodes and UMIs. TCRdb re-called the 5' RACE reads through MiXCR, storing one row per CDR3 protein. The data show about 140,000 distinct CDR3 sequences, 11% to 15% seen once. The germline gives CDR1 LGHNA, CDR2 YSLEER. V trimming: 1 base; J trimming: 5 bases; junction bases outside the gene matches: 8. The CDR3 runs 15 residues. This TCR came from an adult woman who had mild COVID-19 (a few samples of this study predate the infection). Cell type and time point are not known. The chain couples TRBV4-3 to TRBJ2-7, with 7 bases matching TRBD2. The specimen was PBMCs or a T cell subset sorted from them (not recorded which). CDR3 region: CASSQVPGGADEQYF. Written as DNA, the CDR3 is TGCGCCAGCAGCCAAGTCCCGGGGGGAGCCGACGAGCAGTACTTC.